The 22 T cell receptor beta chains listed next were all sequenced from one sample in a study of shared clonotypes between healthy human individuals. Sequencing used immunoSEQ multiplex PCR; TCRdb keeps in-frame clones, though not all of them. The profile shows under 350,000 clones, around nine tenths of them singletons. The material sequenced was memory CD8+ T cells sorted from blood. Subset reported: CD45RO+ cells pooled with CCR7-negative TemRA cells. The origin of the receptors is a man between 18 and 35 years old in good health.

The chain links TRBV7-9 to TRBJ2-5, with 9 nucleotides matching TRBD2. Germline V gene lookup returns CDR1 SEHNR and CDR2 FQNEAQ (reference sequence). The junction had 13 bases not matched to a gene; V was cut back by 6 bases and J by 5 bases. The CDR3 runs to 16 residues. The CDR3 is CASSLLAGNPGETQYF. The DNA of the CDR3 is TGTGCCAGCAGTCTTCTAGCGGGGAACCCAGGGGAGACCCAGTACTTC.

The chain has TRBV4-1 and TRBJ2-7, with 8 bases lining up with TRBD2. The CDR3 runs 17 residues. The trim removed 2 bases at V and 3 bases at J, leaving 12 bases unmatched. The germline gives CDR1 MGHRA, CDR2 YSYEKL. In DNA form, the CDR3 reads TGCGCCAGCAGCCAAAAAGCGGGGGATGGGCAGGGCTACGAGCAGTACTTC. This translates into CASSQKAGDGQGYEQYF.

The chain uses TRBV10-1 and TRBJ2-2; D ambiguous. V gave up 2 bases and J gave up 4 bases, with 11 bases separating them. This CDR3 is built from 15 residues. Germline V gene lookup returns CDR1 WNHNN and CDR2 SYGVQD (reference sequence). The CDR3, as DNA: TGCGCCAGCAGTGAGAGGGTTCATGGCACCGGGGAGCTGTTTTTT. Translating gives CASSERVHGTGELFF.

This clone was counted at least ten times. The chain employs TRBV27 and TRBJ1-2; D uncertain. The germline CDR1 and CDR2 sequences are MNHEY and SMNVEV (reference sequence). This CDR3 has 15 residues. Trimming shortened V by 6 bases and J by 8 bases, and 22 bases separated the two germline ends. The CDR3 coding sequence is TGTGCCAGCAGCCAGTATTTCAGTGCGGTAGGAGGCTACACCTTC. The encoded protein is CASSQYFSAVGGYTF.

The chain is built from TRBV2 and TRBJ2-7, with 8 bases identical to TRBD1. From germline, CDR1 is SNHLY and CDR2 FYNNEI. This CDR3 contains 14 residues. The V segment lost 7 bases and the J segment 6 bases; nucleotides outside the gene matches: 11. This chain's CDR3 is CASTPGTGALEQYF. The CDR3 DNA follows: TGTGCCAGCACCCCCGGGACAGGTGCTCTCGAGCAGTACTTC.

The V call is TRBV30, the J call TRBJ1-1; TRBD1 matches 7 bases. Germline CDR1 reads GTSNPN; CDR2 reads SVGIG (reference sequence). The CDR3 covers 13 residues. V dropped 1 base and J dropped 6; count of bases not matched to a gene: 5. CDR3 coding DNA: TGTGCCTGGAGTGACCAGGGGGGGTCTGAAGCTTTCTTT. Translated, it gives CAWSDQGGSEAFF. Together with reference TRBV30 and TRBJ1-1, the CDR3 gives the full variable domain: SQTIHQWPATLVQPVGSPLSLECTVEGTSNPNLYWYRQAAGRGLQLLFYSVGIGQISSEVPQNLSASRPQDRQFILSSKKLLLSDSGFYLCAWSDQGGSEAFFGQGTRLTVV.

Only one count was recorded for this clone. The V gene is TRBV10-1, the J gene TRBJ2-1; D remains unclear. CDR3 size: 14 residues. The V end was cut by 5 bases, the J end by 6 bases, with 14 bases between. Per the germline V gene, CDR1 is WNHNN and CDR2 is SYGVQD (reference sequence). The CDR3, as DNA: TGCGCCAGCAGTAAGGATATAACGGGCAATGAGCAGTTCTTC. Translated, it gives CASSKDITGNEQFF.

The chain couples TRBV7-2 to TRBJ1-6, with TRBD1 identical over 9 bases. Germline V gene lookup returns CDR1 SGHTA and CDR2 FQGNSA. Trimming cost V 0 bases and J 9 bases; bases outside gene matches: 6. The CDR3 is made up of 16 amino acids. CDR3: CASSLARNRGPSPLHF. The CDR3 DNA follows: TGTGCCAGCAGCTTAGCGAGGAACAGGGGGCCTTCACCCCTCCACTTT. Full variable domain (missing parts from reference TRBV7-2 and TRBJ1-6): GAGVSQSPSNKVTEKGKDVELRCDPISGHTALYWYRQSLGQGLEFLIYFQGNSAPDKSGLPSDRFSAERTGGSVSTLTIQRTQQEDSAVYLCASSLARNRGPSPLHFGNGTRLTVT.

This clone was counted once. The rearrangement uses TRBV6-1 and TRBJ2-7; perhaps D is TRBD1 or TRBD2 (6 bases each). The CDR3 is 15 amino acids. Per germline, CDR1 MNHNS and CDR2 SASEGT. The V end lost 1 base, the J end lost 1 base, and 11 bases lay between the germline ends. Here the CDR3 DNA reads TGTGCCAGCAGTGAAGTTCGGGGGCCATCCTACGAGCAGTACTTC. Residues: CASSEVRGPSYEQYF.

The chain carries TRBV4-1 and TRBJ1-5; D is unclear. The V gene lost 5 bases and the J gene lost 3 bases, with 8 bases spanning the gap. Germline-derived CDR1 and CDR2 are MGHRA and YSYEKL. The CDR3 covers 13 residues. CDR3: CASSGRFNQPQHF. CDR3 nucleotide sequence: TGCGCCAGCAGCGGCCGGTTCAATCAGCCCCAGCATTTT.

The chain carries TRBV7-9 and TRBJ2-5, with no clear D. This CDR3 comprises 14 residues. Per the germline V gene, CDR1 is SEHNR and CDR2 is FQNEAQ (reference sequence). The V gene lost 5 bases and the J gene lost 1 base, with 11 bases spanning the gap. CDR3 coding DNA: TGTGCCAGCAGCCGCGAGGAGAGCCAAGAGACCCAGTACTTC. Residues: CASSREESQETQYF.

The V call is TRBV4-1, the J call TRBJ2-7, with 15 bases identical to TRBD2. The ends lost 4 bases at V and 2 bases at J; junction bases unmatched: 9. Germline-derived CDR1 and CDR2 are MGHRA and YSYEKL. This CDR3 is 18 amino acids long. The CDR3 DNA reads TGCGCCAGCAGCCCAATGGGACTAGCGGGGGGATTGGCCTACGAGCAGTACTTC. This gives the protein CASSPMGLAGGLAYEQYF.

This clone appeared a single time. This sequence joins TRBV15 and TRBJ2-1; D ambiguous. Germline-derived CDR1 and CDR2 are LNHNV and YYDKDF (reference sequence). This CDR3 has 13 amino acids. V dropped 0 bases and J dropped 8 bases, with 8 bases sitting between them. DNA for the CDR3: TGTGCCACCAGCAGAGATGAGCACGATGAGCAGTTCTTC. Its protein is CATSRDEHDEQFF.

The chain links TRBV7-2 to TRBJ1-4; no firm D call. The CDR3 loop spans 14 amino acids. Trimming took off 1 base at V and 3 bases at J, with 6 bases between the two ends. Germline V gives CDR1 SGHTA, CDR2 FQGNSA. The CDR3 DNA is TGTGCCAGCAGCTTAGTGATAGCTAATGAAAAACTGTTTTTT. It encodes CASSLVIANEKLFF.

The CDR3 DNA sequence: TGTGCCAGCAGCCAGGGATCGTGGCAGCCCCAGCATTTT. Amino acid sequence: CASSQGSWQPQHF. The chain carries TRBV25-1 and TRBJ1-5, with D perhaps TRBD1 (5 bases). Trimming stripped 6 bases from V and 7 bases from J, with 13 bases between. Germline V lookup: CDR1 MGHDK, CDR2 SYGVNS. CDR3 length: 13 residues. Using reference TRBV25-1 and TRBJ1-5 for the parts outside the CDR3, the full variable domain is EADIYQTPRYLVIGTGKKITLECSQTMGHDKMYWYQQDPGMELHLIHYSYGVNSTEKGDLSSESTVSRIRTEHFPLTLESARPSHTSQYLCASSQGSWQPQHFGDGTRLSIL.

This sequence joins TRBV7-6 and TRBJ2-5; the match to TRBD1 covers 8 bases. The CDR3 sequence is 15 residues long. V gave up 3 bases and J gave up 2 bases; unmatched junction bases: 5. Germline V gene lookup returns CDR1 SGHVS and CDR2 FNYEAQ. CDR3 sequence: CASSFRTGPQETQYF. CDR3 bases: TGTGCCAGCAGCTTCCGGACAGGGCCGCAAGAGACCCAGTACTTC. The full variable domain, in which reference TRBV7-6 and TRBJ2-5 provide the parts outside the CDR3, is GAGVSQSPRYKVTKRGQDVALRCDPISGHVSLYWYRQALGQGPEFLTYFNYEAQQDKSGLPNDRFSAERPEGSISTLTIQRTEQRDSAMYRCASSFRTGPQETQYFGPGTRLLVL.

This chain links TRBV30 with TRBJ2-7; perhaps TRBD1 as D (5 bases). This CDR3 is 13 amino acids long. The V gene lost 2 bases and the J gene lost 1 base, with 9 bases spanning the gap. The germline gives CDR1 GTSNPN, CDR2 SVGIG (reference sequence). CDR3 loop: CAWSYGQSYEQYF. The CDR3, as DNA: TGTGCCTGGAGTTACGGACAATCCTACGAGCAGTACTTC.

The chain carries TRBV6-5 and TRBJ2-1; 8 nucleotides agree with TRBD2. The CDR3 totals 16 residues. Germline CDR1 is MNHEY and CDR2 is SVGAGI. The junction had 7 bases not matched to a gene; V was cut back by 2 bases and J by 4 bases. The CDR3 protein is CASSYLSGSEYNEQFF. The CDR3 DNA sequence: TGTGCCAGCAGTTACCTGAGCGGGAGTGAATACAATGAGCAGTTCTTC.

The chain has TRBV4-1 and TRBJ2-5; possibly TRBD1 for D (5 bases). The CDR3 runs 11 residues. The germline V gene has CDR1 MGHRA and CDR2 YSYEKL. With 8 bases removed from V and 6 bases from J, the gap between germline ends came to 10 bases. The CDR3 region is CASGQGKTQYF. The CDR3, as DNA: TGCGCCAGCGGGCAGGGAAAGACCCAGTACTTC.

Remarks on this clone: Germline is not matched at one junction end, which may reflect a read error. This chain joins TRBV11-2 and TRBJ2-1; no clear D gene. The germline CDR1 and CDR2 sequences are SGHAT and FQNNGV. This CDR3 has 13 amino acids. CDR3 region: CASSLELDNEQFF. The DNA for the CDR3 is TGTGCCAGCAGCCTAGAGTTAGACAATGAGCAGTTCTTC.

The CDR3 DNA reads as TGCGCCAGCAATGGAGGGGGACTAGCAAACACCGGGGAGCTGTTTTTT. Translation: CASNGGGLANTGELFF. This sequence joins TRBV4-1 and TRBJ2-2; 9 bases match TRBD2. Germline V lookup: CDR1 MGHRA, CDR2 YSYEKL. The CDR3 spans 16 residues. Losses at the gene ends were 7 bases for V and 2 bases for J; bases not matched to a gene: 8.

The chain uses TRBV15 and TRBJ1-4; D uncertain. This CDR3 is 15 amino acids long. The germline V gene encodes CDR1 LNHNV and CDR2 YYDKDF (reference sequence). V lost 6 bases and J lost 7, with 18 bases in between. The CDR3 DNA reads as TGTGCCACCAGGGCCTCCTCGAGTATCATTGAAAAACTGTTTTTT. It is translated as CATRASSSIIEKLFF.